The next 32 T cell receptor beta chains were all read from a single sample in a study of blood T cell repertoires in COVID-19. Libraries were prepared by immunoSEQ multiplex PCR; TCRdb keeps only in-frame clonotypes and omits some of them. The data show fewer than 75,000 clones, with almost 80% seen just once and under 4% held by the top ten. Material for sequencing was peripheral blood. These receptors were taken from a man in his 60s with acute or convalescent COVID-19.

This clone was counted a single time. V is TRBV11-2 and J is TRBJ1-2; D not certain. The germline CDR1 and CDR2 sequences are SGHAT and FQNNGV. This CDR3 is built from 15 residues. Trimming left V 4 bases short and J 7 bases short, with 19 bases between. The CDR3 is CASSSALMRAGGYTF. The CDR3 nucleotides read TGTGCCAGCAGCTCAGCTCTTATGAGGGCTGGTGGCTACACCTTC.

The chain uses TRBV29-1 and TRBJ1-1, with 7 bases identical to TRBD1. The CDR3 is made up of 14 amino acids. Per the germline V gene, CDR1 is SQVTM and CDR2 is ANQGSEA. V lost 4 bases to trimming and J lost 0 bases; unmatched junction nucleotides: 5. The CDR3 loop reads CSVGSGGVNTEAFF. CDR3 DNA: TGCAGCGTTGGGTCAGGGGGTGTGAACACTGAAGCTTTCTTT.

The chain joins TRBV4-2 to TRBJ2-1; weak D call: TRBD2 (5 bases). The CDR3 has 15 residues. Germline V gene data show CDR1 as LGHNA and CDR2 as YNFKEQ. V lost 4 bases, J lost 4 bases, and 14 bases lay in between. The CDR3 loop is CASSPRRIEYNEQFF. The CDR3 DNA follows: TGTGCCAGCAGCCCAAGGAGGATAGAGTACAATGAGCAGTTCTTC.

The chain employs TRBV7-9 and TRBJ2-7; no firm D call. This CDR3 comprises 13 residues. V was shortened by 5 bases and J by 3 bases, with 11 bases between the two germline ends. The germline gives CDR1 SEHNR, CDR2 FQNEAQ (reference sequence). CDR3 region: CASSPPLRYEQYF. The CDR3 region has the DNA TGTGCCAGCAGCCCCCCTCTACGCTACGAGCAGTACTTC.

This clone was seen once. This sequence joins TRBV28 and TRBJ2-7; TRBD1 matches 11 bases. This CDR3 has 15 residues. The V gene's germline CDR1 is MDHEN and CDR2 SYDVKM. The J segment lost 1 base and the V segment lost 4 bases, leaving 3 bases of the junction unmatched. DNA of the CDR3: TGTGCCAGCAGTTCCGGGACAGGGGGGTCCTACGAGCAGTACTTC. Translated: CASSSGTGGSYEQYF.

V usage is TRBV5-6 and J usage is TRBJ2-7; 10 bases align to TRBD1. The J segment lost 3 bases and the V segment lost 1 base, leaving 4 bases of the junction unmatched. In germline, CDR1 is SGHDT, CDR2 YYEEEE. CDR3 length: 15 residues. For the CDR3, the DNA is TGTGCCAGCAGCTTGCTAGGGGACAGGGGCTACGAGCAGTACTTC. Its translation is CASSLLGDRGYEQYF.

This clone was picked up one time. The CDR3 DNA follows: TGTGCCAGCAGCCCTCGACAGGTTTTTGGCTACACCTTC. This sequence encodes CASSPRQVFGYTF. The chain uses TRBV12-3 or TRBV12-4 and TRBJ1-2; D perhaps matches TRBD1 (6 bases). Between the trimmed V and J ends, which lost 6 bases and 7 bases, there was a span of 15 bases. This CDR3 contains 13 residues.

V and J are TRBV6-2 or TRBV6-3 and TRBJ1-5, with 7 bases aligning to TRBD1. CDR1 and CDR2 from the germline V gene are MNHEY and SVGEGT. There are 16 residues in the CDR3. Trimming at V came to 5 bases and at J to 2 bases, leaving 9 bases not matched to a gene. CDR3 amino acids: CASSPHDREGNQPQHF. CDR3 coding DNA: TGTGCCAGCAGTCCCCACGACAGGGAGGGCAATCAGCCCCAGCATTTT.

This clone was recorded only once. The rearrangement uses TRBV14 and TRBJ2-7, with 7 bases identical to TRBD1. There are 16 residues in the CDR3. Trimming took 4 bases from V and 0 from J; bases not matched to a gene: 9. Germline V gives CDR1 SGHDN, CDR2 FVKESK. The CDR3 loop is CASSPRQGKGSYEQYF. Here the CDR3 DNA reads TGTGCCAGCAGCCCGAGACAGGGTAAGGGCTCCTACGAGCAGTACTTC.

The chain joins TRBV12-3 or TRBV12-4 to TRBJ2-2; D is undetermined. Trimming cost V 7 bases and J 8 bases, with 14 bases left between them. CDR3 length: 13 residues. The CDR3 nucleotides read TGTGCCAGCACTCAGATCAACGGGGGGGAGCTGTTTTTT. Its protein is CASTQINGGELFF.

The rearrangement links TRBV6-1 to TRBJ1-2; TRBD1 agrees at 8 bases. CDR1 MNHNS and CDR2 SASEGT come from the germline V gene. The CDR3 loop spans 15 amino acids. Unmatched junction bases numbered 6, after V lost 3 bases and J lost 3 bases. CDR3 protein: CASSEPQGAYYGYTF. CDR3 sequence (DNA): TGTGCCAGCAGTGAGCCTCAGGGGGCTTACTATGGCTACACCTTC.

The chain employs TRBV30 and TRBJ2-5; 7 positions match TRBD1. Germline lookup yields CDR1 GTSNPN and CDR2 SVGIG (reference sequence). V dropped 4 bases and J dropped 4; count of bases not matched to a gene: 12. CDR3 length equals 15 residues. This CDR3 reads CAWNLDRVGRETQYF. The CDR3 coding sequence is TGTGCCTGGAATCTAGACAGGGTCGGGCGAGAGACCCAGTACTTC.

This clone was recorded a few times. The V and J genes are TRBV19 and TRBJ1-2; D might be TRBD1 (5 bases). This CDR3 is built from 13 residues. V was shortened by 5 bases and J by 4 bases, with 11 bases between the two germline ends. From germline, CDR1 is LNHDA and CDR2 SQIVND (reference sequence). CDR3 residues: CASSQDSFYGYTF. CDR3 DNA: TGTGCCAGTAGTCAAGACAGCTTCTATGGCTACACCTTC.

This chain joins TRBV7-9 and TRBJ1-6, with 7 bases identical to TRBD1. The V segment lost 6 bases and the J segment 4 bases; nucleotides outside the gene matches: 6. The CDR3 is 15 amino acids. Germline V gene lookup returns CDR1 SEHNR and CDR2 FQNEAQ (reference sequence). The CDR3 bases are TGTGCCAGCAGTAGGGAACAGGGGTATAATTCACCCCTCCACTTT. It translates to CASSREQGYNSPLHF. Full variable domain (missing parts from reference TRBV7-9 and TRBJ1-6): DTGVSQNPRHKITKRGQNVTFRCDPISEHNRLYWYRQTLGQGPEFLTYFQNEAQLEKSRLLSDRFSAERPKGSFSTLEIQRTEQGDSAMYLCASSREQGYNSPLHFGNGTRLTVT.

This clone was counted between two and nine times. The gene calls are TRBV19 and TRBJ1-5; maybe TRBD1 (6 bases). Between the trimmed V and J ends, which lost 6 bases and 5 bases, there was a span of 8 bases. This CDR3 has 12 amino acids. CDR1 LNHDA and CDR2 SQIVND come from the germline V gene (reference sequence). The CDR3 DNA is TGTGCCAGTAGCGACAGGTATCAGCCCCAGCATTTT. Amino acid sequence: CASSDRYQPQHF.

The rearrangement links TRBV4-1 to TRBJ2-1; maybe TRBD2 (6 bases). The germline V gene encodes CDR1 MGHRA and CDR2 YSYEKL. Trimming cost V 1 base and J 6 bases, with 10 bases left between them. The CDR3 runs 14 residues. CDR3 coding DNA: TGCGCCAGCAGCCAAGTAGGAGGGCGCAATGAGCAGTTCTTC. It translates to CASSQVGGRNEQFF.

The chain employs TRBV7-2 and TRBJ2-3, with 10 bases fitting TRBD2. Unmatched junction bases numbered 10, after V lost 5 bases and J lost 2 bases. This CDR3 spans 17 amino acids. The germline V gene encodes CDR1 SGHTA and CDR2 FQGNSA. For the CDR3, the DNA is TGTGCCAGCAGCCCCCGGGGTACTAGCGGGGCCACAGATACGCAGTATTTT. Its protein product is CASSPRGTSGATDTQYF.

This chain connects TRBV19 to TRBJ1-5, with D perhaps TRBD1 (5 bases). Trimming removed 10 bases at V and 2 bases at J, with 24 bases between. This CDR3 spans 17 amino acids. CDR1 LNHDA and CDR2 SQIVND come from the germline V gene (reference sequence). The DNA for the CDR3 is TGTGCCATTTCCAAAGGGGTGGGAGGCGACGGCAATCAGCCCCAGCATTTT. Amino acids: CAISKGVGGDGNQPQHF.

The DNA for the CDR3 is TGCGCCAGCAGCTTCGAGCCGTTTACGGAAGCTTTCTTT. Encoded protein: CASSFEPFTEAFF. J is TRBJ1-1 and V is TRBV5-1; D is unclear. The V end was cut by 2 bases, the J end by 8 bases, with 13 bases between. This CDR3 contains 13 residues. The V gene's germline CDR1 is SGHRS and CDR2 YFSETQ.

The rearrangement links TRBV5-8 to TRBJ2-5; 10 positions match TRBD1. From germline, CDR1 is SGHTS and CDR2 YDEGEE. The CDR3 contains 15 residues. Losses at the gene ends were 4 bases for V and 4 bases for J; bases not matched to a gene: 7. CDR3 in DNA: TGTGCCAGCAGCGGACGACAGGGGGCCTCAGAGACCCAGTACTTC. Protein sequence: CASSGRQGASETQYF.

V usage is TRBV10-3 and J usage is TRBJ1-4, with 8 bases aligning to TRBD1. J lost 2 bases, V lost 3 bases, and 8 bases had no gene match. Per the germline V gene, CDR1 is ENHRY and CDR2 is SYGVKD. The CDR3 is 17 amino acids. For the CDR3, the DNA is TGTGCCATCAGTGACCCTGGACAGGGAGTCACTAATGAAAAACTGTTTTTT. Protein: CAISDPGQGVTNEKLFF.

V usage is TRBV18 and J usage is TRBJ2-5, with 7 bases fitting TRBD1. V gave up 1 base and J gave up 7 bases; unmatched junction bases: 9. Germline V gene lookup returns CDR1 KGHSH and CDR2 LQKENI. CDR3 length: 15 amino acids. CDR3 region: CASSPLTGQEGTQYF. In DNA, the CDR3 is TGTGCCAGCTCACCACTGACAGGGCAAGAGGGGACCCAGTACTTC.

The chain uses TRBV5-4 and TRBJ1-4; D gene unclear. The length of the CDR3 is 15 residues. V shed 4 bases and J shed 5 bases, with 15 bases lying between them. Germline assignment: CDR1 SGHNT and CDR2 YYREEE (reference sequence). This CDR3 reads CASSPPGGVNEKLFF. In nucleotides, the CDR3 is TGTGCCAGCAGCCCTCCGGGAGGTGTAAATGAAAAACTGTTTTTT.

This chain uses TRBV28 with TRBJ1-3, with D possibly TRBD1 on 6 matching bases. CDR1 MDHEN and CDR2 SYDVKM come from the germline V gene. Trimming left V 4 bases short and J 0 bases short, with 13 bases between. This CDR3 has 16 residues. CDR3 sequence: CASSWGLGSSGNTIYF. The CDR3, as DNA: TGTGCCAGCAGTTGGGGGCTCGGTAGCTCTGGAAACACCATATATTTT.

V usage is TRBV6-6 and J usage is TRBJ1-5; maybe TRBD1 (6 bases). Trimming removed 6 bases at V and 5 bases at J, with 11 bases between. Germline loops: CDR1 MNHNY, CDR2 SVGAGI (reference sequence). The CDR3 sequence is 13 residues long. CDR3 sequence: CASSSDSYQPQHF. CDR3 DNA sequence: TGTGCCAGCAGCTCGGACAGCTATCAGCCCCAGCATTTT.

V gene TRBV4-1 combines with J gene TRBJ1-2, with a weak D call TRBD1 (5 bases). CDR3 length: 15 amino acids. Trimming pared 1 base from V and 3 bases from J, leaving 12 bases between. Germline lookup yields CDR1 MGHRA and CDR2 YSYEKL. The CDR3 DNA follows: TGCGCCAGCAGCCAAGTTAAGGGGATCGACTATGGCTACACCTTC. Its translation is CASSQVKGIDYGYTF.

The chain has TRBV28 and TRBJ2-7, with 7 bases matching TRBD2. The ends lost 7 bases at V and 3 bases at J; junction bases unmatched: 9. From germline, CDR1 is MDHEN and CDR2 SYDVKM. This CDR3 comprises 14 residues. CDR3: CASTLSGGLYEQYF. DNA for the CDR3: TGTGCCAGCACCTTATCGGGAGGTCTCTACGAGCAGTACTTC.

This chain joins TRBV20-1 and TRBJ2-7, with 7 bases fitting TRBD1. After removal of 6 bases from V and 5 bases from J, the junction contained 4 bases not matched to a gene. In germline, CDR1 is DFQATT, CDR2 SNEGSKA (reference sequence). This CDR3 has 11 residues. Written as DNA, the CDR3 is TGCAGTGCCCCGGACAGGCACGAGCAGTACTTC. This gives the protein CSAPDRHEQYF.

This chain joins TRBV2 and TRBJ1-2, with 7 bases fitting TRBD1. CDR3 size: 14 residues. Germline lookup yields CDR1 SNHLY and CDR2 FYNNEI. The trim removed 3 bases at V and 4 bases at J, leaving 5 bases unmatched. The chain's CDR3 is CASSDWDRPYGYTF. For the CDR3, the DNA is TGTGCCAGCAGTGATTGGGACAGACCCTATGGCTACACCTTC.

The chain uses TRBV9 and TRBJ1-6; D unresolved. The CDR3 consists of 16 residues. V was shortened by 0 bases and J by 7 bases, with 14 bases between the two germline ends. Germline CDR1 is SGDLS and CDR2 is YYNGEE. The CDR3 sequence: CASSVEEFAINSPLHF. The DNA for the CDR3 is TGTGCCAGCAGCGTAGAAGAGTTCGCAATCAATTCACCCCTCCACTTT.

This chain uses TRBV24-1 with TRBJ1-2, with 9 bases fitting TRBD1. V lost 10 bases and J lost 8; bases outside the gene matches: 16. The CDR3 spans 15 residues. CDR1 KGHDR and CDR2 SFDVKD come from the germline V gene. The CDR3 DNA reads as TGTGCCACGGAAGGGACAGGGCGGGAGGATTGGGGCTACACCTTC. It is translated as CATEGTGREDWGYTF.

V gene TRBV27 combines with J gene TRBJ1-6; D not resolved. Trimming cost V 3 bases and J 7 bases, with 13 bases left between them. Per the germline V gene, CDR1 is MNHEY and CDR2 is SMNVEV (reference sequence). The CDR3 sequence is 15 residues long. The CDR3 here is CASSFLQAWNSPLHF. CDR3 bases: TGTGCCAGCAGTTTCCTGCAGGCATGGAATTCACCCCTCCACTTT.